This passage covers 4 T cell receptor beta chains from one sample sequenced in a study of regulatory T cells in long-lasting Graves disease. This sample's time point: newly diagnosed GD, antithyroid drugs for less than 3 months. The authors made the TCR library using RNA they extracted from PBMCs. To make TCR beta libraries, researchers used iRepertoire HTBI primers and Arm-PCR of CDR3 regions. MiXCR, applied by TCRdb to the multiplex PCR reads, yields one record per CDR3 protein. In the table there are around 500,000 distinct CDR3 sequences, 12% of which are singletons. The sample was also reused in another study, on T cells in Graves' hyperthyroidism and ophthalmopathy.

This specimen was peripheral blood mononuclear cells (PBMCs), taken at new diagnosis, from a patient treated with antithyroid drugs. These receptors all come from a woman in her twenties or thirties with Graves disease.

Many counts were recorded for this clonotype. The genes are TRBV7-2 and TRBJ1-5, with D hard to call. V shed 5 bases and J shed 9 bases, with 14 bases lying between them. This CDR3 comprises 13 residues. Germline values: CDR1 SGHTA, CDR2 FQGNSA. CDR3 sequence reads: CASSRFEKGPQHF. CDR3 nucleotides: TGTGCCAGCAGCCGCTTCGAGAAAGGGCCCCAGCATTTT.

This clonotype has a handful of counts. A much bigger clone sits one base away, suggesting this may be a read error. The chain has TRBV3-1 and TRBJ1-4; maybe TRBD1 (5 bases). V was trimmed by 4 bases and J by 10 bases, leaving 22 bases between them. Looked up from germline, CDR1 is LGHDT and CDR2 is YNNKEL (reference sequence). The CDR3 is made up of 16 amino acids. In nucleotides, the CDR3 is TGTGCCAGCAGCCCTCCACTCGGGGGAGTTAGTGGAAAACTGTTTTTT. It yields the protein CASSPPLGGVSGKLFF.

This clonotype occurred many times. The rearrangement uses TRBV6-1 and TRBJ2-2; a weak D match, TRBD2 (6 bases). V was trimmed by 6 bases and J by 1 base, leaving 12 bases between them. CDR1 and CDR2 (germline): MNHNS, SASEGT. The CDR3 sequence is 15 residues long. The CDR3 spells CASREGWGNTGELFF. The CDR3 DNA sequence: TGTGCCAGCAGGGAGGGATGGGGGAACACCGGGGAGCTGTTTTTT.

This clonotype was seen many times. V usage is TRBV29-1 and J usage is TRBJ1-1; no clear D gene. The CDR3 runs to 13 residues. V was shortened by 4 bases and J by 3 bases, with 12 bases between the two germline ends. CDR1 is SQVTM, CDR2 ANQGSEA, per germline. CDR3 sequence (DNA): TGCAGCGTTGTGTGGGGAGCGGACACTGAAGCTTTCTTT. Amino acids: CSVVWGADTEAFF.